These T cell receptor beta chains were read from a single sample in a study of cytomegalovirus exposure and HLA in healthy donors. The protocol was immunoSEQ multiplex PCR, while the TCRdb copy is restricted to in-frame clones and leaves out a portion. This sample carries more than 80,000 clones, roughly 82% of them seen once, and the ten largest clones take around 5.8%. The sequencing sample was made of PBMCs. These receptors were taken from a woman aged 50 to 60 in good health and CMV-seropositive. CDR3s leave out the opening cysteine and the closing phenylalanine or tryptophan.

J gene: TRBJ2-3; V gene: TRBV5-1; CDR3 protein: ASSFSRFTDTQY
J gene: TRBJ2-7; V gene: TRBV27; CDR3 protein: ASSLSDRASNEQY
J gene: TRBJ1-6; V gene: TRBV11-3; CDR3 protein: ASSPNGAPGSPLH
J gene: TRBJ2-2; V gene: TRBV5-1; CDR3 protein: ASSLGQTGELF
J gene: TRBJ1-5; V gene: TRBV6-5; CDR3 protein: ASTRGRGQPQH
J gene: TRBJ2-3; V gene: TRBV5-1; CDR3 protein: ASSLAGSSMNTQY
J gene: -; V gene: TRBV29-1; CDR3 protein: SVDRGDEQY
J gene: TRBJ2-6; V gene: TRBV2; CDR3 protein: ASSKGPAAGANVLT
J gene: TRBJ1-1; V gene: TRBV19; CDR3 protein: ASRRDITAF
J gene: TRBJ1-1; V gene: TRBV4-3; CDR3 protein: ASSQVGRGTEAF
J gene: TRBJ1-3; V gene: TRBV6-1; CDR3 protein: ASSSQGAWGNTIY
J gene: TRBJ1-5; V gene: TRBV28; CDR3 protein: ASSTQGPHQHLSNQPQH
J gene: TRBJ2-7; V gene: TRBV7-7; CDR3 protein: ASSIPGGEQY
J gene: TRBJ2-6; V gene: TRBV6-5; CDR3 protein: ASSWTGVGANVLT
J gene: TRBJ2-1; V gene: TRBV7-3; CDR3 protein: ASSALAGGPNEQF
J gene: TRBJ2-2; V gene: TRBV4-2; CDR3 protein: ASSQVPSGVPGELF
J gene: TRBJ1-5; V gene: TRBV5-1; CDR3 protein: ASSLQGNQPQH
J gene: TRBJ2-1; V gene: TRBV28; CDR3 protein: ASRGDGLAGGLTYNEQF
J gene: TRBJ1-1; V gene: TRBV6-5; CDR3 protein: ASSYLGQAFTEAF
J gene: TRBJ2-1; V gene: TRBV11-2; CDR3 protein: ASSFYRSGGSSYNEQF
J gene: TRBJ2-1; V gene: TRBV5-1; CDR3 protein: ASSGAGGTYNEQF
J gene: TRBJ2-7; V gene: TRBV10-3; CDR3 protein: AISESGPTGQY
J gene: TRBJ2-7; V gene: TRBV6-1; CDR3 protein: ASKGTDSYEQY
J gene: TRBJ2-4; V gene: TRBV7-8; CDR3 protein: ASSPRLAGGKNIQY
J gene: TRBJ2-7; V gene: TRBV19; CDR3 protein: ASSSYAGTGRNEQY
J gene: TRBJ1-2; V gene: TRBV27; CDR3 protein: ASSLRRGDGYT
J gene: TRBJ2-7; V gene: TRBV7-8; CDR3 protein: ASMLTGQTYEQY
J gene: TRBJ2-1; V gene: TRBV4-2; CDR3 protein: ASSHTPGLDTNEQF
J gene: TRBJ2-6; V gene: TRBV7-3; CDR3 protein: ASSPTVASGANVLT
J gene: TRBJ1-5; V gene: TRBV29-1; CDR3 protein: SVDTGVNQPQH
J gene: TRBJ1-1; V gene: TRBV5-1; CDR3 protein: ASSYDRGDTEAF
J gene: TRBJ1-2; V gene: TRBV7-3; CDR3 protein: ASSPAGGNYGYT
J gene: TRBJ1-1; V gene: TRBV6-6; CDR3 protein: ASSYSEGVAF
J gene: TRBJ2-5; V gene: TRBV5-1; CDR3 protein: ASSWGTAGDGETQY
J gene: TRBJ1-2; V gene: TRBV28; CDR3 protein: ASSSSGQGSYGYT
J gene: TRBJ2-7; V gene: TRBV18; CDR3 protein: ASAPGHHYEQY
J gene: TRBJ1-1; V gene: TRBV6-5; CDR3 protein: ASSYSVSGGTEAF